This T cell receptor (beta chain) stems from a study of T-cell reconstitution after alpha-beta-depleted transplantation in children. The CDR3 length is 17 residues. Germline CDR1 and CDR2: SEHNR and FQNEAQ (reference sequence). V gave up 1 base and J gave up 3 bases, with 16 bases separating them. This clonotype has more than one count but fewer than ten. Unique molecular identifiers were used to barcode this TCRbeta library. Using its own MiXCR run on the PCR reads, TCRdb lists one record per CDR3 protein. This sample carries roughly 300,000 distinct CDR3 sequences, about 9.3% of them seen once, and the ten largest clones take under 3%.

The TCR was taken from a human donor who donated a stem cell graft to a child with acute lymphoblastic leukemia. The sequencing here drew on PBMCs from the stem cell graft donor, taken from the stem cell graft. The rearrangement uses TRBV7-9 and TRBJ2-1, with D maybe TRBD2 (5 bases). CDR3 DNA sequence: TGTGCCAGCAGCTTAGTTTTACGCGGGTCTAACTACAATGAGCAGTTCTTC. Its protein product is CASSLVLRGSNYNEQFF.